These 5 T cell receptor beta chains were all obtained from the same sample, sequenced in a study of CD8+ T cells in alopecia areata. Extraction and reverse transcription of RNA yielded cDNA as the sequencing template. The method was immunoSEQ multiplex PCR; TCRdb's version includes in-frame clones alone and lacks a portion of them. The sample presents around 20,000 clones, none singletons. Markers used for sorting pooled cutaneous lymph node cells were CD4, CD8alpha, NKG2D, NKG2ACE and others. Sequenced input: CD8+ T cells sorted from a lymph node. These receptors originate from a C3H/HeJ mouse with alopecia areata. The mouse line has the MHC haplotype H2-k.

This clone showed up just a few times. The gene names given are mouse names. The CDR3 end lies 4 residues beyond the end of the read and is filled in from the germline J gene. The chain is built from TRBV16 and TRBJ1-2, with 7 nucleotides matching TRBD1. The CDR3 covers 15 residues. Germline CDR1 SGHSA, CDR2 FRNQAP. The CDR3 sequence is CASSLGDREGSDYTF. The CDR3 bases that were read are TGTGCAAGCAGCTTAGGAGACAGGGAGGGGTCC.

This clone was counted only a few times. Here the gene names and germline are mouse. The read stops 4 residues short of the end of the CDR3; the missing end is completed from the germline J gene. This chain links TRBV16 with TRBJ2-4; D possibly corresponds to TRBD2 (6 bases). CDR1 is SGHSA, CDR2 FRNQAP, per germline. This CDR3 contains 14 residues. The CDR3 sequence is CASSLEGTYNTLYF. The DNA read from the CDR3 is TGTGCAAGCAGCTTGGAGGGGACTTACAAC.

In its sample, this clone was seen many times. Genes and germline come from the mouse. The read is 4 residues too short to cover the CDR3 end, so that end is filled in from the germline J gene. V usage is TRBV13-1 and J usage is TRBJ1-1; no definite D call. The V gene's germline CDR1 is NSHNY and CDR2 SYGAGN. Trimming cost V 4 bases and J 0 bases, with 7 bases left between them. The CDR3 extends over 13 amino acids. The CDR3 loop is CASSPQANTEVFF. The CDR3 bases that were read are TGTGCCAGCAGTCCTCAGGCAAACACA.

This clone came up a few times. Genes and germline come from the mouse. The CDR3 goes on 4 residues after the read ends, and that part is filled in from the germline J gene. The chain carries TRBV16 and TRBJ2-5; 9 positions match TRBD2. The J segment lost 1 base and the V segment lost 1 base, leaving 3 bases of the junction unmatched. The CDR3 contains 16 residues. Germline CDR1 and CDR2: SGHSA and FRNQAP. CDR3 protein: CASSLGWGGDQDTQYF. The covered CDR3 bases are TGTGCAAGCAGCTTAGGTTGGGGGGGCGACCAAGAC.

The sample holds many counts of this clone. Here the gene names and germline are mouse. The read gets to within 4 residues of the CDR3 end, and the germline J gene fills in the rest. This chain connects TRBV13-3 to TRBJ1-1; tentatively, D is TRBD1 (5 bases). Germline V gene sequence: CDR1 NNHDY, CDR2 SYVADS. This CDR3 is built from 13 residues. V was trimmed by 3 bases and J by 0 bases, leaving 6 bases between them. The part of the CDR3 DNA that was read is TGTGCCAGCAGTGGGGGACAGAACACA. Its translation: CASSGGQNT. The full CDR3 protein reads CASSGGQNTEVFF.